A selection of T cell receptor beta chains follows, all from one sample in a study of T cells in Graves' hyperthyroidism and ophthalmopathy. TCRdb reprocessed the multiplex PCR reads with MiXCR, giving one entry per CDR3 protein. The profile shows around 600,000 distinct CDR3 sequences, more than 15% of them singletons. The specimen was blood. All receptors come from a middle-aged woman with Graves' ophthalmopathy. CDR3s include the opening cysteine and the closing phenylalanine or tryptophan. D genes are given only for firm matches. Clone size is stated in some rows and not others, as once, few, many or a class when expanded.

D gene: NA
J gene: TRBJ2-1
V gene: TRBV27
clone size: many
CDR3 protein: CASSPPGEVEQFF
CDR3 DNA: TGTGCCAGCAGCCCCCCCGGGGAAGTTGAGCAGTTCTTC

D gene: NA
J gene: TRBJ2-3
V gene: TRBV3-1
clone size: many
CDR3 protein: CASSLQDTQYF
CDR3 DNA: TGTGCCAGCAGCCTACAAGATACGCAGTATTTT

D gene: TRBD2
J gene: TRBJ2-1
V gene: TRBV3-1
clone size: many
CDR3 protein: CASSQDESGTSGFNEQFF
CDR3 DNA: TGTGCCAGCAGCCAAGACGAGAGCGGGACTAGCGGGTTCAATGAGCAGTTCTTC

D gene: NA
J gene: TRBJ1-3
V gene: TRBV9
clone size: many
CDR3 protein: CASSDVPGNTIYF
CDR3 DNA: TGTGCCAGCAGCGACGTTCCTGGAAACACCATATATTTT

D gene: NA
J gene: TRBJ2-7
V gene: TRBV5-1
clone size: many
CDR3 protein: CASSLVESYEQYF
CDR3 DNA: TGCGCCAGCAGCTTGGTGGAAAGCTACGAGCAGTACTTC

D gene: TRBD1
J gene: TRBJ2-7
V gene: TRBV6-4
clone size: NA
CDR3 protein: CASSDSEPGQGSSYEQYF
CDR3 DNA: TGTGCCAGCAGTGACTCCGAGCCGGGACAGGGATCTTCCTACGAGCAGTACTTC

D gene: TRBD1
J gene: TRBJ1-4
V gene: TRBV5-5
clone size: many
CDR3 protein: CASSPGTGLRREEKLFF
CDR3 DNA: TGTGCCAGCAGCCCAGGGACAGGGCTTCGTAGGGAGGAAAAACTGTTTTTT

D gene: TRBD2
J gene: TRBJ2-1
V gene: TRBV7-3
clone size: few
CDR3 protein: CASSPSAGGSYNEQFF
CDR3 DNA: TGTGCCAGCAGCCCGTCAGCGGGGGGATCCTACAATGAGCAGTTCTTC

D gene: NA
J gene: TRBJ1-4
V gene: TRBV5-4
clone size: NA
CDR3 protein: CASSKRQTGTTNEKLFF
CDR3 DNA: TGTGCCAGCTCAAAGAGACAGACAGGCACAACTAATGAAAAACTGTTTTTT

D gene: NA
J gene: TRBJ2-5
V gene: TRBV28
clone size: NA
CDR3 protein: CASSPLSSGQETQYF
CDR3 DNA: TGTGCCAGCAGCCCCTTGAGCTCAGGACAAGAGACCCAGTACTTC

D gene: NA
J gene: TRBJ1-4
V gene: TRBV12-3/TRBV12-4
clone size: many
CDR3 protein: CASSLEGQPPEKLFF
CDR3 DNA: TGTGCCAGCAGTTTGGAAGGGCAACCCCCGGAAAAACTGTTTTTT

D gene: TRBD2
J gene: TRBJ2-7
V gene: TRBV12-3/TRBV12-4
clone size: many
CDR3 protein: CASSPPGLHYEQYF
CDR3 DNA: TGTGCCAGCAGTCCCCCGGGACTACACTACGAGCAGTACTTC

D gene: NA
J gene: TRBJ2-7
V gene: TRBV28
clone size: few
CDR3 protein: CASSFTYRMASYEQYF
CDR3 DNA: TGTGCCAGCAGTTTCACATACAGGATGGCGTCCTACGAGCAGTACTTC

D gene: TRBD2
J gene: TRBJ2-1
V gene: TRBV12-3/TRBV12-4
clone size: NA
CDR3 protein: CASTPSGRDYNEQFF
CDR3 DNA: TGTGCCAGCACCCCGAGCGGGAGGGACTACAATGAGCAGTTCTTC

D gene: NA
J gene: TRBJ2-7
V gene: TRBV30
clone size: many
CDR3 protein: CAWSRGGGIYEQYF
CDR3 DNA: TGTGCCTGGAGCAGGGGAGGTGGAATCTACGAGCAGTACTTC

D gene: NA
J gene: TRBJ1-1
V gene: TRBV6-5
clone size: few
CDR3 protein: CASSYQGRANTEAFF
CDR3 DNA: TGTGCCAGCAGTTACCAAGGACGAGCGAACACTGAAGCTTTCTTT

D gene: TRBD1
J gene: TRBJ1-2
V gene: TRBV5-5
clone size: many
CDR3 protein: CASSMTGFYGYTF
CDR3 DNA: TGTGCCAGCAGCATGACAGGGTTCTATGGCTACACCTTC

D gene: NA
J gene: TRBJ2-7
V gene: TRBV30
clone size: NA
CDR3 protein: CAWKGGGDNEQYF
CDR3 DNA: TGTGCCTGGAAAGGAGGGGGAGACAACGAGCAGTACTTC

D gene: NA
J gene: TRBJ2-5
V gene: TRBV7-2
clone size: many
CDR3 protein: CASSLGTVRTQYF
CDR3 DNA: TGTGCCAGCAGCCTCGGGACTGTGAGGACCCAGTACTTC

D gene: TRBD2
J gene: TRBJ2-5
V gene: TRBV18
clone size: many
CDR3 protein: CASSLGLAETQYF
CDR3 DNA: TGTGCCAGCTCACTTGGACTAGCGGAGACCCAGTACTTC

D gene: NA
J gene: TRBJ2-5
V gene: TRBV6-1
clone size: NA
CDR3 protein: CTSSQTGEQETQYF
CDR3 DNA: TGTACCAGCAGTCAAACTGGAGAGCAAGAGACCCAGTACTTC

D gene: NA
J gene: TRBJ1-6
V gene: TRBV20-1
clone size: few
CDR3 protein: CSAREVYGFNSPLHF
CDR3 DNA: TGCAGTGCTAGAGAAGTTTATGGCTTTAATTCACCCCTCCACTTT

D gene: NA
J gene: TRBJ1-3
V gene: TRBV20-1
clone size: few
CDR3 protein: CSARDGGVGTGNTIYF
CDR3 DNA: TGCAGTGCTAGAGATGGGGGAGTAGGAACTGGAAACACCATATATTTT

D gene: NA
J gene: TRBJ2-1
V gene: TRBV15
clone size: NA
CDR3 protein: CATSRGGAFSSYNEQFF
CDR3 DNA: TGTGCCACCAGCAGAGGAGGTGCGTTTAGCTCCTACAATGAGCAGTTCTTC

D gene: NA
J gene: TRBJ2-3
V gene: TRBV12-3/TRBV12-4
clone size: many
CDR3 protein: CASLALGGDTQYF
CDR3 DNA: TGTGCCAGCCTTGCGTTAGGCGGGGATACGCAGTATTTT

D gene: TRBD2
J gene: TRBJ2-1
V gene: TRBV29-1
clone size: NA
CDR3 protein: CSILAVRSSYNEQFF
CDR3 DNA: TGCAGCATACTAGCGGTGAGGAGCTCCTACAATGAGCAGTTCTTC

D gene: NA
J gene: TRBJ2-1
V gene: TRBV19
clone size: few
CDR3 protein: CASSIAGAGYNEQFF
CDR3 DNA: TGTGCCAGTAGTATAGCCGGAGCGGGTTACAATGAGCAGTTCTTC

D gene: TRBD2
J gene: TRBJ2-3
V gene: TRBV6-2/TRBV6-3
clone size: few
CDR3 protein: CASSYESGRARSQYF
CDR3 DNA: TGTGCCAGCAGTTACGAAAGCGGGAGAGCGAGATCGCAGTATTTT

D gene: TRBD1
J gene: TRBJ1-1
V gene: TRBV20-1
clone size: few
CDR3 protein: CSAAQGRNTEAFF
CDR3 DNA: TGCAGTGCTGCACAGGGGAGGAACACTGAAGCTTTCTTT

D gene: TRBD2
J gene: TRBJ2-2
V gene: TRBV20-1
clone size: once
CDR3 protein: CSARGLAGGHPTNTGELFF
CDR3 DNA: TGCAGTGCCCGGGGACTAGCGGGAGGACACCCAACTAACACCGGGGAGCTGTTTTTT

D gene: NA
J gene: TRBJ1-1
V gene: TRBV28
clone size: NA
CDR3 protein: CASRALARNTGAFF
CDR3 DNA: TGTGCCAGCAGGGCCCTCGCCCGAAACACTGGAGCTTTCTTT

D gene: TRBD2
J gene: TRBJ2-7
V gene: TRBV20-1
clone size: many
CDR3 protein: CSARELAGHPYEQYF
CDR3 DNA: TGCAGTGCTAGGGAACTAGCGGGGCACCCCTACGAGCAGTACTTC

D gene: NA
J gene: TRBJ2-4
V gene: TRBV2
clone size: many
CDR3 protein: CASSLLAENIQYF
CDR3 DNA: TGTGCCAGCAGTTTATTAGCGGAAAACATTCAGTACTTC

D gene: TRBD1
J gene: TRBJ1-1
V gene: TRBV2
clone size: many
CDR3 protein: CATSGQGFGMNTEAFF
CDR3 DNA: TGTGCCACCTCGGGACAGGGGTTTGGGATGAACACTGAAGCTTTCTTT

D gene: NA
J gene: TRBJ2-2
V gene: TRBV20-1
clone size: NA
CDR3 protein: CSARASGVDTGELFF
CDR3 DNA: TGCAGTGCTAGAGCATCAGGAGTTGACACCGGGGAGCTGTTTTTT

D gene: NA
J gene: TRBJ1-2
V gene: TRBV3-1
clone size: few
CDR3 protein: CASSQEPQRGYTF
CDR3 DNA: TGTGCCAGCAGCCAAGAACCCCAAAGGGGCTACACCTTC

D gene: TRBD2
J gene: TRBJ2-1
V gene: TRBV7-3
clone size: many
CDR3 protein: CASSSGTSGHNEQFF
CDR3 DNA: TGTGCCAGCAGCTCTGGGACTAGCGGACACAATGAGCAGTTCTTC

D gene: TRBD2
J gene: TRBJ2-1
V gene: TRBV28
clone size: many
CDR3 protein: CASSPRLAGVHEQFF
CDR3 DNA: TGTGCCAGCAGTCCTAGACTAGCGGGAGTACATGAGCAGTTCTTC

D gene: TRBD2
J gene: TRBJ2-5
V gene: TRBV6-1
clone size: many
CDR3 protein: CASSPGLARETQYF
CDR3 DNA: TGTGCCAGCAGTCCGGGACTAGCTAGGGAGACCCAGTACTTC

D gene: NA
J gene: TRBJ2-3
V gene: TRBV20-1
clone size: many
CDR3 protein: CSARDWPTDTQYF
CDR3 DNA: TGCAGTGCTAGAGATTGGCCCACAGATACGCAGTATTTT

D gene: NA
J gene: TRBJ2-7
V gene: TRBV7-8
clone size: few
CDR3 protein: CASSHPLGGQNEQYF
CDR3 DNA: TGTGCCAGCAGCCACCCCCTCGGGGGGCAGAACGAGCAGTACTTC

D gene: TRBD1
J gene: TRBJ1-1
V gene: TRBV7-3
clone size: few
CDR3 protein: CASSAGGLNTEAFF
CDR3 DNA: TGTGCCAGCAGCGCAGGGGGCCTGAACACTGAAGCTTTCTTT

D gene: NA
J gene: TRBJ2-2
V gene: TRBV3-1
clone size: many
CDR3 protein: CASSQGQEDTGELFF
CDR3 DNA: TGTGCCAGCAGCCAAGGACAGGAAGACACCGGGGAGCTGTTTTTT

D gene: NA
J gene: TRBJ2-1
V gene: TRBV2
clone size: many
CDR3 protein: CASRGAGNEQFF
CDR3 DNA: TGTGCCAGCCGAGGGGCGGGGAATGAGCAGTTCTTC

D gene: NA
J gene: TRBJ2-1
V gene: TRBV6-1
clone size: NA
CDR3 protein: CASSGRDEQFF
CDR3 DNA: TGTGCCAGCAGTGGACGGGATGAGCAGTTCTTC